Included here is one T cell receptor beta chain sequence, with context. Its target antigen remains unknown. No base quality values were provided; no much bigger clone lies one nucleotide off. The record originates from a study of vaccination and CD4 T cells after COVID-19 (dated by TCRdb to between 2020 and 2023). With regard to the full study: Convalescent patients had a positive SARS-CoV-2 result on nasal swab PCR, and of these patients, several had mild disease and one had severe disease. Post-vaccine blood samples were obtained a median of around 74 days after the second vaccine dose, with a range of roughly 12 to 250 days. The convalescent cohort included six males and four females, with two Hispanic individuals, seven Caucasians, two Asians and one multiracial person. Post-COVID blood samples from convalescent patients were collected a median of roughly 100 days after diagnosis, with a range of roughly 30 to 170 days. Participants got two doses of the Pfizer-BioNTech BNT162b2 vaccine (n=8) or two doses of the Moderna mRNA-1273 vaccine (n=2). As controls, cultures received a CEFX viral epitope pool (the positive control), an HIV-1 Nef peptide pool (the negative control), or no peptide at all. In around nine COVID-19 convalescent patients and a handful of infection-naive healthy vaccine recipients, the spike-specific CD4+ TCR repertoire before mRNA vaccination was compared with the repertoire after mRNA vaccination. Culture stimuli were overlapping spike peptide pools from SARS-CoV-2 and from the common cold coronaviruses HCoV-NL63, HCoV-OC43 and HCoV-229E.

In the paper's terms, the treatment or condition label means: roughly 11-day PBMC culture with coronavirus spike peptide pools or control peptides (ViraFEST assay). The study used the ViraFEST assay, which expanded antigen-specific T cells with peptide pools and then identified expanded clonotypes by TCR sequencing. The convalescent patients' positive SARS-CoV-2 PCR tests fell between March and December 2020, which was before the Alpha, Beta and Delta variants emerged in the United States. Each well held more than 1.5 million PBMCs cultured in IMDM containing approximately 5% human AB serum and approximately 9.8 IU/ml IL-2, with 10 ug/ml peptide pools added. On days 3 and 7, half of the culture medium was replaced with fresh IL-2-containing medium. After around 11 days of culture, CD4+ T cells were isolated by negative selection using the EasySep CD4+ T cell isolation kit. Ficoll-Paque Plus gradient centrifugation was used to isolate PBMCs from whole blood, and the isolated PBMCs were then either used fresh or cryopreserved at -140C. Triplicate wells were generally used for each culture condition.

Overall study outcomes, separate from this receptor: In convalescent patients, a median around 89% of post-vaccine SARS-CoV-2-reactive clones were detected only after vaccination, suggesting vaccine-specific priming. The median number of SARS-CoV-2-reactive clonotypes rose from about 23 after infection to approximately 41 after vaccination, but the change was not significant. Of the vaccine-specific clones found in convalescent patients, nearly all (304 of 307) were mono-reactive for SARS-CoV-2 spike instead of being cross-reactive with common cold coronaviruses. The study included relatively few convalescent patients and did not analyze early timepoints after natural infection.

Looking up the germline V gene yields CDR1 MRHNA and CDR2 SNTAGT. V gives up 2 bases and J gives up 3 bases, and the segment between their germline ends measures 19 bases. Including cysteine and phenylalanine, the CDR3 has 17 amino acids. The only DNA kept is the CDR3, 51 bases in frame from the first base. The library was generated by PCR. TCR sequencing of DNA from cultured CD4+ T cells used the Oncomine TCR Beta short-read assay at the Johns Hopkins FTIC core. The QIAamp micro DNA kit was used to extract genomic DNA from the cultured CD4+ T cells. Oncomine TCR Beta libraries from cultured CD4+ T cells were pooled with unique dual indexes and sequenced on an Illumina iSeq 100. In the paper's pipeline: Non-productive sequences were removed, and CDR3s that did not start with C, did not end with F or W, or were shorter than 7 amino acids were discarded. Antigen-specific clonotypes were identified using the MANAFEST web application through comparison of peptide-stimulated wells with reference and other culture wells. For a clone to be called positive, the clone needed an FDR below 0.05, an odds ratio above 5, and a productive frequency above 0.1% in at least two of three replicate wells. A clonotype was classed as cross-reactive if the clonotype showed significant expansion both in SARS-CoV-2 spike wells and in at least one common cold coronavirus spike condition. Using R version 3.6.1, CDR3 homology was evaluated through Levenshtein distances (stringdist) along with unrooted phylogenetic trees (ape). TCRdb's own reprocessing of the public reads used fastp at Q25 and MiXCR and kept productive beta chains. Rows with one shared CDR3 protein collapse into an entry with the most common genes and DNA. The V and J calls were determined by TCRdb, not by the authors. The sample table records some 15,000 distinct CDR3 sequences; 30% to 45% of these occur just once. The leading ten clones occupy around 12% of the sample.

The chain was built from TRBV6-4 and TRBJ2-5, with the D gene too uncertain to name. This receptor was obtained from a human donor who had recovered from COVID-19. The sequencing sample was made of CD4+ T cells from blood, cultured in vitro. CDR3 region: CASSDKGRSLAEETQYF. The nucleotide sequence is given as TGTGCCAGCAGTGACAAGGGTAGGAGTTTAGCCGAAGAGACCCAGTACTTC.